The 13 T cell receptor beta chains given below trace back to one sample, sequenced in a study of neurological immune-mediated disorders. Described time point: longitudinal time-point 1 (baseline). TCRdb re-derived calls from the 5' RACE reads in MiXCR, one entry per CDR3 protein. The sample records around 49,000 distinct CDR3 sequences, 9% to 10% being singletons. Sequencing was carried out using PBMCs. These receptor sequences come from a woman aged 40 to 50 in good health.

The chain combines TRBV7-2 with TRBJ1-6, with TRBD1 as a possible D gene (6 bases). The CDR3 spans 14 residues. Trimming shortened V by 5 bases and J by 12 bases, and 17 bases separated the two germline ends. Germline V lookup: CDR1 SGHTA, CDR2 FQGNSA. In nucleotides, the CDR3 is TGTGCCAGCAGCAACCAGGGGTGGGTGGGACCCCTCCACTTT. As protein: CASSNQGWVGPLHF.

In its sample, this clonotype was seen many times. The chain employs TRBV28 and TRBJ2-7; D is undetermined. The CDR3 sequence is 15 residues long. The germline gives CDR1 MDHEN, CDR2 SYDVKM. V was shortened by 3 bases and J by 3 bases, with 15 bases between the two germline ends. As DNA, the CDR3 is TGTGCCAGCAGTTTTACTCTAGGCCCAAACTACGAGCAGTACTTC. This translates into CASSFTLGPNYEQYF.

This clonotype was seen repeatedly, ten times or more. The chain employs TRBV6-5 and TRBJ2-3, with D tentatively TRBD2 (6 bases). There are 15 residues in the CDR3. Trimming cost V 3 bases and J 2 bases, with 12 bases left between them. CDR1 is MNHEY and CDR2 is SVGAGI in the germline V gene. The CDR3 here is CASSYIGGATDTQYF. The CDR3 coding sequence is TGTGCCAGCAGTTATATAGGCGGGGCCACAGATACGCAGTATTTT.

This clonotype has at least ten counts. This rearrangement joins TRBV6-2 or TRBV6-3 to TRBJ1-2; D uncertain. Germline V gene sequence: CDR1 MNHEY, CDR2 SVGEGT. With 6 bases removed from V and 3 bases from J, the gap between germline ends came to 11 bases. The CDR3 spans 13 residues. CDR3 coding DNA: TGTGCCAGCAGCGTTAATGGAGACTATGGCTACACCTTC. Translation gives CASSVNGDYGYTF.

This clonotype has ten or more counts. The rearrangement uses TRBV9 and TRBJ1-1; D is unclear. Germline values: CDR1 SGDLS, CDR2 YYNGEE. Trimming cost V 0 bases and J 2 bases, with 11 bases left between them. CDR3 length equals 15 residues. CDR3 bases: TGTGCCAGCAGCGTAGTTTCGCAGTCTAACACTGAAGCTTTCTTT. It is translated as CASSVVSQSNTEAFF.

This clonotype was seen ten or more times. The chain joins TRBV29-1 to TRBJ1-1, with D unclear. The germline V gene has CDR1 SQVTM and CDR2 ANQGSEA. The CDR3 has 12 residues. V was clipped by 5 bases and J by 3 bases, with 10 bases between them. CDR3 coding DNA: TGCAGCGTTCTCGCCTGGGACACTGAAGCTTTCTTT. This encodes CSVLAWDTEAFF.

This clonotype was picked up many times. The chain has TRBV6-5 and TRBJ1-3; no definite D call. Trimming shortened V by 6 bases and J by 0 bases, and 12 bases separated the two germline ends. CDR1 and CDR2 (germline): MNHEY, SVGAGI. The CDR3 consists of 15 residues. CDR3 DNA sequence: TGTGCCAGCAGCCGAGGGCCCAACTCTGGAAACACCATATATTTT. Its protein product is CASSRGPNSGNTIYF.

Ten or more counts support this clonotype. The rearrangement uses TRBV20-1 and TRBJ1-3, with D possibly TRBD1 on 6 matching bases. V shed 0 bases and J shed 4 bases, with 13 bases lying between them. Germline-derived CDR1 and CDR2 are DFQATT and SNEGSKA (reference sequence). The CDR3 consists of 15 residues. CDR3 DNA: TGCAGTGCTAGAGATCCCAGGGGAGACGGAAACACCATATATTTT. Its protein product is CSARDPRGDGNTIYF.

This clonotype was counted at least ten times. The chain uses TRBV5-1 and TRBJ1-1, with D tentatively TRBD1 (6 bases). V lost 2 bases to trimming and J lost 2 bases, with 13 bases between them. The CDR3 spans 15 residues. Germline CDR1 is SGHRS and CDR2 is YFSETQ. In DNA, the CDR3 is TGCGCCAGCAGCTTACAGGGAACCCAAAACACTGAAGCTTTCTTT. Protein: CASSLQGTQNTEAFF.

This clonotype came up a few times. The chain joins TRBV7-9 to TRBJ2-2; D possibly uses TRBD1 or TRBD2 (5 bases each). Trimming removed 5 bases from V and 5 bases from J, with 15 bases in between. The CDR3 is 15 amino acids. Per germline, CDR1 SEHNR and CDR2 FQNEAQ (reference sequence). The CDR3 sequence is CASSPPGGGTGELFF. CDR3 in DNA: TGTGCCAGCAGCCCCCCTGGTGGGGGAACCGGGGAGCTGTTTTTT.

This clonotype was counted only a few times. CDR3 protein: CSAYPGEATEAFF. As DNA, the CDR3 is TGCAGTGCCTACCCGGGTGAGGCCACTGAAGCTTTCTTT. J is TRBJ1-1 and V is TRBV20-1; D is unresolved. Germline loops: CDR1 DFQATT, CDR2 SNEGSKA (reference sequence). CDR3 length: 13 residues. Trimming removed 6 bases at V and 4 bases at J, with 15 bases between.

This clonotype was counted at least ten times. The gene calls are TRBV10-2 and TRBJ2-2, with D possibly TRBD1 on 6 matching bases. Looked up from germline, CDR1 is WSHSY and CDR2 is SAAADI. This CDR3 spans 15 amino acids. The V gene lost 7 bases and the J gene lost 4 bases, with 16 bases spanning the gap. CDR3 in DNA: TGCGCCAGCACCACCGACAGGATTCTCACCGGGGAGCTGTTTTTT. Encoded protein: CASTTDRILTGELFF.

The table lists this clonotype with many counts. The V and J genes are TRBV7-2 and TRBJ1-1; no firm D call. The CDR3 sequence is 13 residues long. Germline CDR1 reads SGHTA; CDR2 reads FQGNSA. The V gene lost 4 bases and the J gene lost 0 bases, with 6 bases spanning the gap. The CDR3 spells CASSWTMNTEAFF. The CDR3 nucleotides are TGTGCCAGCAGCTGGACTATGAACACTGAAGCTTTCTTT.